This paragraph covers one T cell receptor (beta chain) sequence. Its antigen remains unidentified. The input lacks base qualities; no much larger clone sits a single base away. The donors were some 36 Caucasian individuals from Russia, aged roughly 6 to 90 years, who were systemically healthy. Each donor gave ten milliliters of peripheral blood, drawn into EDTA-treated Vacutainer tubes. PBMCs were isolated by Ficoll-Paque density-gradient centrifugation, with at least 6 million obtained per sample. Total RNA, at least 5 micrograms per sample, was extracted from PBMCs with Trizol reagent. The percentages of naive CD45RAhigh/CD27high T cells were determined by flow cytometry on a PBMC aliquot from every donor. From the cysteine through the phenylalanine, the CDR3 covers 13 amino acids. The kept DNA is CDR3 alone, 39 bases in frame from the first base. V is shortened by 4 bases, J by 11 bases, and the region joining them spans 18 bases. The germline V gene provides CDR1 SGHRS and CDR2 YFSETQ.

This sample is part of a study of blood T cells in healthy people across ages (dated by TCRdb to the mid-2010s). About the full investigation: In model experiments, roughly one uniquely barcoded TCR beta cDNA molecule per two T cells was captured by template switching. Age-related changes in TCR beta repertoire diversity were measured in the study by deep sequencing normalized with unique cDNA molecular identifiers. Four age groups were formed from the donors: young (average about 17 years), middle-aged (around 40), aged (62) and long-lived (approximately 80). To avoid experimental bias, donors of different ages were spread randomly across the sequencing lanes. Using the same blood draw, the study looked at two additional independent replicas of 1 million unique cDNA reads for two donors, one aged 18 to 30 and the other aged 80 or older.

Overall study results and their limits: Compared with the aged group, the long-lived group had more naive CD4+ T cells, fewer expanded clones and increased TCR diversity, a pattern suggesting age selection. Estimates of total diversity based on one million sequenced T cells were regarded as lower bounds and as underestimates. Since profiling was done on bulk unsorted PBMCs, naive and antigen-experienced compartments could not be conclusively compared. Because the CMV infection status of the donors was unknown, age-related changes in expanded clonotypes may potentially have been confounded. Observed TCR beta diversity correlated strongly with the percentage of naive T cells measured by flow cytometry. Observed TCR beta diversity per million T cells fell roughly linearly with age, and a significant reduction was already apparent by age around 36.

Preparation of the library involved 5' RACE. Sequencing took place on an Illumina HiSeq 2500. The second PCR ran for roughly 7 to 11 cycles and used a J-beta primer mix along with a sample-barcoded 5' primer. A template-switch 5' adaptor carrying 12 random nucleotides introduced a unique molecular identifier onto each TCR beta cDNA molecule. At least 2.5 million CDR3-containing paired-end reads were obtained from each sample. The Mint cDNA synthesis kit, primed by a TRBC-specific oligonucleotide, was used to synthesize first-strand cDNA from all RNA. After uracil-DNA glycosylase treatment, a first 18-cycle PCR used universal primers M1SS and BC2_uni_R on all cDNA. Turning to the authors' computational methods: Normalization of each sample was performed by random selection of 1 million high-quality reads, each carrying a distinct molecular identifier. Instead of being binned into consensus sequences, reads that shared molecular identifiers were thrown out. MiTCR, run with a Q25 quality threshold and the strictest error-elimination algorithm, handled CDR3 identification, clonotype clustering and error correction. A nonparametric unseen species model with Euler transformation was used to estimate a lower bound on total TCR beta diversity. TCRdb applied fastp at Q25 and MiXCR to the public reads, then kept only in-frame beta chains. Each entry merges the rows of one CDR3 protein and shows their most common DNA and genes. These V and J calls originate from TCRdb's pipeline instead of the authors' own analysis. Recorded for this sample are about 1.6 million distinct CDR3 sequences; roughly 32% of them occurred a single time. 10% to 12% of the sample belongs to the ten largest clones.

Sequenced: blood. The receptor was isolated from a woman in her twenties or thirties in good health. The chain is assembled from TRBV5-1 and TRBJ1-1, and possibly TRBD1, on 5 matching bases. The nucleotide sequence is TGCGCCAGCAGCATGGGACCCTTAGGTGAGGCTTTCTTT. Translated, this is CASSMGPLGEAFF.